A single sample gave rise to the 24 T cell receptor beta chains below, sequenced in a study of cytomegalovirus exposure and HLA in healthy donors. This PCR relied on a set of 60 Vbeta primers and 13 Jbeta primers. TCRdb keeps only in-frame clones here, not all; method: immunoSEQ multiplex PCR. This table holds 90,000 to 150,000 clones, around 77% found once. Sequenced material: PBMCs. The source is a human donor in good health.

This clone was seen more than once but under ten times. The chain has TRBV6-1 and TRBJ2-2; TRBD1 matches at 12 bases. This CDR3 region has 17 residues. Per the germline V gene, CDR1 is MNHNS and CDR2 is SASEGT. J was trimmed by 7 bases and V by 4 bases; bases with no gene match: 10. The CDR3 DNA sequence: TGTGCCAGCAGTGCGGGACAGGGGGCTTCTTCAAACGGGGAGCTGTTTTTT. The encoded protein is CASSAGQGASSNGELFF.

The chain recombines TRBV4-2 with TRBJ2-2, with 10 bases lining up with TRBD2. V lost 5 bases and J lost 4; bases outside the gene matches: 4. From germline, CDR1 is LGHNA and CDR2 YNFKEQ. The CDR3 has 15 amino acids. The CDR3 sequence: CASSLAGGGTGELFF. As DNA, the CDR3 is TGTGCCAGCAGCTTAGCGGGAGGTGGCACCGGGGAGCTGTTTTTT.

The chain couples TRBV19 to TRBJ1-1; TRBD1 might be the D (5 bases). There are 13 residues in the CDR3. In germline, CDR1 is LNHDA, CDR2 SQIVND (reference sequence). Trimming stripped 6 bases from V and 4 bases from J, with 12 bases between. The DNA of the CDR3 is TGTGCCAGTAGCCGCGGCGGGGGCACTGAAGCTTTCTTT. This translates into CASSRGGGTEAFF.

The gene calls are TRBV5-1 and TRBJ2-3; 13 bases are shared with TRBD2. The CDR3 has 15 amino acids. Looked up from germline, CDR1 is SGHRS and CDR2 is YFSETQ. With V trimmed by 7 bases and J by 6 bases, 8 bases remained unmatched. The CDR3, as DNA: TGCGCCAGCGCTACACTAGCGGGAGGGCCGGATACGCAGTATTTT. It specifies CASATLAGGPDTQYF.

This rearrangement joins TRBV15 to TRBJ2-7, with 14 bases aligning to TRBD2. Trimming cost V 2 bases and J 3 bases; bases outside gene matches: 21. The CDR3 spans 22 residues. CDR1 is LNHNV, CDR2 YYDKDF, per germline (reference sequence). DNA for the CDR3: TGTGCCACCAGCAGACCGAAAAACCGGGACAGGGGACTAGCGGGAGAATACTACGAGCAGTACTTC. Translation gives CATSRPKNRDRGLAGEYYEQYF. The whole variable domain, remainder taken from reference TRBV15 and TRBJ2-7, is DAMVIQNPRYQVTQFGKPVTLSCSQTLNHNVMYWYQQKSSQAPKLLFHYYDKDFNNEADTPDNFQSRRPNTSFCFLDIRSPGLGDTAMYLCATSRPKNRDRGLAGEYYEQYFGPGTRLTVT.

This clone was observed a few times. The chain links TRBV28 to TRBJ2-1; D is unclear. The CDR3 covers 16 residues. Trimming took 5 bases from V and 5 from J, leaving 19 bases between them. Germline CDR1 and CDR2: MDHEN and SYDVKM. CDR3 loop: CASSMELMAFNNEQFF. CDR3 nucleotides: TGTGCCAGCAGTATGGAGCTGATGGCCTTTAACAATGAGCAGTTCTTC.

The genes are TRBV6-5 and TRBJ2-1; tentatively, D is TRBD1 (5 bases). The germline V gene has CDR1 MNHEY and CDR2 SVGAGI. V lost 8 bases and J lost 0, with 14 bases in between. The CDR3 contains 15 residues. CDR3 sequence reads: CASHGRQSSYNEQFF. CDR3 DNA: TGTGCCAGCCACGGTCGACAGAGCTCCTACAATGAGCAGTTCTTC.

This chain connects TRBV6-6 to TRBJ1-1; D remains ambiguous. CDR1 is MNHNY, CDR2 SVGAGI, per germline (reference sequence). Trimming took off 10 bases at V and 0 bases at J, with 6 bases between the two ends. This CDR3 region has 11 residues. The CDR3 DNA reads as TGTGCCACCCTCGTGAACACTGAAGCTTTCTTT. The encoded protein is CATLVNTEAFF.

This chain uses TRBV7-2 with TRBJ1-1; the match to TRBD1 covers 7 bases. This CDR3 has 14 amino acids. V lost 3 bases to trimming and J lost 1 base; unmatched junction nucleotides: 2. Germline V lookup: CDR1 SGHTA, CDR2 FQGNSA. The CDR3 coding sequence is TGTGCCAGCAGCTTGTCAGGGGGGAACACTGAAGCTTTCTTT. Translation gives CASSLSGGNTEAFF.

V gene TRBV6-5 combines with J gene TRBJ2-1, with unresolved D. Germline V gene lookup returns CDR1 MNHEY and CDR2 SVGAGI. V dropped 2 bases and J dropped 4 bases, with 12 bases sitting between them. The CDR3 sequence is 15 residues long. The CDR3 region has the DNA TGTGCCAGCAGTTACCGAGGCCCCTCGTACAATGAGCAGTTCTTC. It codes for CASSYRGPSYNEQFF.

This clone was recorded once. The chain links TRBV27 to TRBJ2-1; unclear D gene. CDR1 and CDR2 from the germline V gene are MNHEY and SMNVEV (reference sequence). Trimming stripped 6 bases from V and 0 bases from J, with 6 bases between. The CDR3 totals 13 residues. CDR3 region: CASSLSSYNEQFF. The CDR3 nucleotides are TGTGCCAGCAGCCTAAGCTCCTACAATGAGCAGTTCTTC.

This clone was detected a few times. J is TRBJ2-2 and V is TRBV6-1, with a tentative D call TRBD2 (6 bases). This CDR3 comprises 14 residues. V was pared by 2 bases and J by 5 bases, with 9 bases between. Germline V gives CDR1 MNHNS, CDR2 SASEGT. The CDR3 loop reads CASSELAVTGELFF. DNA of the CDR3: TGTGCCAGCAGTGAATTAGCGGTGACCGGGGAGCTGTTTTTT.

This chain links TRBV2 with TRBJ2-2; TRBD1 might be the D (6 bases). Deletions cut 3 bases from V and 6 bases from J, with 14 bases between. This CDR3 spans 15 amino acids. CDR1 and CDR2 (germline): SNHLY, FYNNEI. CDR3 coding DNA: TGTGCCAGCAGTGACGGTGTGGGGACACCCGGGGAGCTGTTTTTT. Translated, it gives CASSDGVGTPGELFF. Supplemented by reference TRBV2 and TRBJ2-2, the full variable domain reads EPEVTQTPSHQVTQMGQEVILRCVPISNHLYFYWYRQILGQKVEFLVSFYNNEISEKSEIFDDQFSVERPDGSNFTLKIRSTKLEDSAMYFCASSDGVGTPGELFFGEGSRLTVL.

V gene TRBV7-2 combines with J gene TRBJ2-5; the match to TRBD2 covers 9 bases. The CDR3 extends over 16 amino acids. Germline CDR1 SGHTA, CDR2 FQGNSA. Trimming at V came to 4 bases and at J to 7 bases, leaving 13 bases not matched to a gene. The CDR3 protein is CASSSLEIAGVGTQYF. The CDR3 DNA is TGTGCCAGCAGCTCCCTTGAGATAGCGGGAGTAGGGACCCAGTACTTC. The full variable domain, with the rest looked up from reference TRBV7-2 and TRBJ2-5, is GAGVSQSPSNKVTEKGKDVELRCDPISGHTALYWYRQSLGQGLEFLIYFQGNSAPDKSGLPSDRFSAERTGGSVSTLTIQRTQQEDSAVYLCASSSLEIAGVGTQYFGPGTRLLVL.

The chain has TRBV19 and TRBJ2-7; no clear D. Looked up from germline, CDR1 is LNHDA and CDR2 is SQIVND (reference sequence). V was shortened by 7 bases and J by 6 bases, with 13 bases between the two germline ends. CDR3 length: 12 residues. The CDR3 DNA reads TGTGCCAGTAATGCCGGGTCCAGCGAGCAGTACTTC. Translation gives CASNAGSSEQYF.

This rearrangement joins TRBV19 to TRBJ2-1; 7 positions agree with TRBD2. CDR1 and CDR2 from the germline V gene are LNHDA and SQIVND (reference sequence). V trimming: 3 bases; J trimming: 6 bases; junction bases outside the gene matches: 5. This CDR3 comprises 14 residues. CDR3 sequence (DNA): TGTGCCAGTAGTATTTGGGAGGGCCCCAATGAGCAGTTCTTC. Protein sequence: CASSIWEGPNEQFF.

The V and J genes are TRBV5-4 and TRBJ2-5; D uncertain. The CDR3 is 15 residues long. Germline V gene data show CDR1 as SGHNT and CDR2 as YYREEE (reference sequence). Trimming pared 0 bases from V and 0 bases from J, leaving 9 bases between. The CDR3 DNA reads as TGTGCCAGCAGCTTGGCGTTGGCGGACCAAGAGACCCAGTACTTC. Amino acid sequence: CASSLALADQETQYF.

This chain connects TRBV19 to TRBJ2-1; 12 nucleotides align to TRBD2. The germline V gene has CDR1 LNHDA and CDR2 SQIVND (reference sequence). There are 13 residues in the CDR3. The V segment lost 7 bases and the J segment 9 bases; nucleotides outside the gene matches: 4. The CDR3 loop is CASKTSGSGEQFF. Here the CDR3 DNA reads TGTGCCAGTAAGACTAGCGGGAGCGGTGAGCAGTTCTTC. Filled out from reference TRBV19 and TRBJ2-1, the complete variable domain reads DGGITQSPKYLFRKEGQNVTLSCEQNLNHDAMYWYRQDPGQGLRLIYYSQIVNDFQKGDIAEGYSVSREKKESFPLTVTSAQKNPTAFYLCASKTSGSGEQFFGPGTRLTVL.

The chain carries TRBV10-2 and TRBJ2-2; tentative D call: TRBD2 (5 bases). The CDR3 totals 15 residues. Trimming removed 3 bases at V and 3 bases at J, with 11 bases between. Germline V lookup: CDR1 WSHSY, CDR2 SAAADI. The CDR3 region has the DNA TGCGCCAGCAGTGAATTGCTAGCTGACACCGGGGAGCTGTTTTTT. It specifies CASSELLADTGELFF.

This sequence joins TRBV19 and TRBJ2-7; D call uncertain. The CDR3 covers 13 residues. V was trimmed by 6 bases and J by 3 bases, leaving 12 bases between them. Germline V lookup: CDR1 LNHDA, CDR2 SQIVND (reference sequence). CDR3 region: CASSAQYVYEQYF. The CDR3 DNA reads TGTGCCAGTAGCGCCCAGTACGTCTACGAGCAGTACTTC.

The chain has TRBV12-5 and TRBJ2-6, with TRBD1 as a possible D gene (6 bases). The ends were cut back, 5 bases at V and 0 bases at J, with 20 bases in the middle. This CDR3 contains 19 residues. Germline V lookup: CDR1 LGHNT, CDR2 FRNRAP. CDR3 sequence: CASGPPYRAGSSGANVLTF. The CDR3 coding sequence is TGTGCTAGTGGTCCCCCTTACAGGGCAGGAAGCTCTGGGGCCAACGTCCTGACTTTC.

This chain joins TRBV6-5 and TRBJ1-2; maybe TRBD1 (6 bases). CDR1 and CDR2 (germline): MNHEY, SVGAGI. The CDR3 runs 15 residues. The V and J ends lost 3 bases and 4 bases respectively, with 15 bases between them. The CDR3 loop reads CASSYEQGPPYGYTF. The DNA for the CDR3 is TGTGCCAGCAGTTATGAACAGGGACCTCCCTATGGCTACACCTTC.

This clone was detected only a few times. The likely explanation is a read error, given a far larger clone one base away. The same CDR3 can be traced to other DNA sequences in this sample. V and J are TRBV19 and TRBJ2-7, with 14 bases fitting TRBD2. The CDR3 runs 17 residues. The trim removed 3 bases at V and 6 bases at J, leaving 10 bases unmatched. Germline loops: CDR1 LNHDA, CDR2 SQIVND (reference sequence). The CDR3 sequence: CASSIIRRTSGRPEQYF. The CDR3 DNA is TGTGCCAGTAGTATCATACGACGGACTAGCGGGAGGCCCGAGCAGTACTTC. The variable domain in full, with the rest retrieved from reference TRBV19 and TRBJ2-7, is DGGITQSPKYLFRKEGQNVTLSCEQNLNHDAMYWYRQDPGQGLRLIYYSQIVNDFQKGDIAEGYSVSREKKESFPLTVTSAQKNPTAFYLCASSIIRRTSGRPEQYFGPGTRLTVT.

The sample holds a few counts of this clone. This chain joins TRBV28 and TRBJ2-2; 8 nucleotides match TRBD1. The CDR3 contains 14 residues. V trimming: 10 bases; J trimming: 5 bases; junction bases outside the gene matches: 9. Per the germline V gene, CDR1 is MDHEN and CDR2 is SYDVKM. Here the CDR3 reads CATPRTGRTGELFF. In nucleotides, the CDR3 is TGTGCCACCCCGCGGACAGGGAGAACCGGGGAGCTGTTTTTT.